This record looks at one T cell receptor beta chain sequence and its context. Its target is not known. The CDR3 is 14 amino acids. The V end was cut by 0 bases, the J end by 4 bases, with 9 bases between. CDR1 and CDR2 (germline): SGHRS, YFSETQ. The PCR was carried out with 60 Vbeta primers and 13 Jbeta primers. Clones were sequenced by immunoSEQ multiplex PCR, and TCRdb holds only the in-frame ones, with some missing. The sample yields 70,000 to 100,000 clones, over 60% seen once. This entry comes from a study of cytomegalovirus exposure and HLA in healthy donors. Overall study: HLA-typed donors were the source of approximately 80 million unique TCRs, which an early data release held.

Study-wide results and limits: A further, later analysis showed that HLA-associated TCR beta chains (compared with equally common others) were more clonally expanded. Cytomegalovirus association was assigned to approximately 180 TCR beta chains. There were some public TCRs occurring in many donors, but most TCR sequences were rare.

V gene TRBV5-1 combines with J gene TRBJ2-3; the D gene is possibly TRBD1 (5 bases). Sequenced input: PBMCs. The TCR sequence derives from a woman between 45 and 60 years old in good health and CMV-seropositive. CDR3 DNA sequence: TGCGCCAGCAGCTTGGCCCAGGGTGCAGATACGCAGTATTTT. Residues: CASSLAQGADTQYF.